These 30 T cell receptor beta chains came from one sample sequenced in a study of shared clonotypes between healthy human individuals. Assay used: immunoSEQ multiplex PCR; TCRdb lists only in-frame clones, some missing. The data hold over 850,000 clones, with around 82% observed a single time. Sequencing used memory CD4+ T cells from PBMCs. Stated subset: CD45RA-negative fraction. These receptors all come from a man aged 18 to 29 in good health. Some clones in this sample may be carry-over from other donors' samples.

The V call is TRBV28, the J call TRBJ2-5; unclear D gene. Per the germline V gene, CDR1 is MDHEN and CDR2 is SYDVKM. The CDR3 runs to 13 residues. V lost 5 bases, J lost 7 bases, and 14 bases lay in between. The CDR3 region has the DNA TGTGCCAGCAGTACCCCAGGAGAGGCGACCCAGTACTTC. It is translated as CASSTPGEATQYF.

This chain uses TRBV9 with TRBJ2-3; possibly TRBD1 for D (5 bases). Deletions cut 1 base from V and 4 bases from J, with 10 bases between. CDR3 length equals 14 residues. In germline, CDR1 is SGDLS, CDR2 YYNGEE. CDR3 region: CASSVQGISDTQYF. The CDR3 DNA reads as TGTGCCAGCAGCGTACAGGGAATCTCAGATACGCAGTATTTT.

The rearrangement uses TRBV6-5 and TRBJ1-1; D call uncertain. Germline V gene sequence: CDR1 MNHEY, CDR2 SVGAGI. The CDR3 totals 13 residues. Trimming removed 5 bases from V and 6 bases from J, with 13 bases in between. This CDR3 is CASSRSGGAEAFF. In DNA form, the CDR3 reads TGTGCCAGCAGTCGAAGTGGCGGGGCTGAAGCTTTCTTT.

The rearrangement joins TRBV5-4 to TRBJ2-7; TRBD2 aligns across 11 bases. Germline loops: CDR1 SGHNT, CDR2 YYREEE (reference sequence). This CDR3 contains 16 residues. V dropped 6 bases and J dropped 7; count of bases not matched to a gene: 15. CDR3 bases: TGTGCCAGCAACCCGGGGGTAGCGGGAGGGCCTGGTGAGCAGTACTTC. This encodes CASNPGVAGGPGEQYF. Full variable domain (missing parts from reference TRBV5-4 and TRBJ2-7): ETGVTQSPTHLIKTRGQQVTLRCSSQSGHNTVSWYQQALGQGPQFIFQYYREEENGRGNFPPRFSGLQFPNYSSELNVNALELDDSALYLCASNPGVAGGPGEQYFGPGTRLTVT.

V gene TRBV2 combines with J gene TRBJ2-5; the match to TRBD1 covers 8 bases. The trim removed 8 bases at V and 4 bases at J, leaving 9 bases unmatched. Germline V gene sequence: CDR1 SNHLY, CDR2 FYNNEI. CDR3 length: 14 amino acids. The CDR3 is CASRTDRDRETQYF. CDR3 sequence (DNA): TGTGCCAGCCGAACGGACAGGGACCGAGAGACCCAGTACTTC.

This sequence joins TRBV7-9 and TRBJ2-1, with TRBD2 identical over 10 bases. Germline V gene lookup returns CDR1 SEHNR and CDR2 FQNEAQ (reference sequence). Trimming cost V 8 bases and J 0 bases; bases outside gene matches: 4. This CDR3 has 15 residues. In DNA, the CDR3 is TGTGCCAGCGGGGCTAGCGGGAGCTCCTACAATGAGCAGTTCTTC. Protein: CASGASGSSYNEQFF.

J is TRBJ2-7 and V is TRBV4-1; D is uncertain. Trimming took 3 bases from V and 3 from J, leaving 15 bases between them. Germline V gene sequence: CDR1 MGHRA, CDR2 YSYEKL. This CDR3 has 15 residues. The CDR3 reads CASSQLPGLNYEQYF. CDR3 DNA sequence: TGCGCCAGCAGCCAGTTACCCGGATTAAACTACGAGCAGTACTTC.

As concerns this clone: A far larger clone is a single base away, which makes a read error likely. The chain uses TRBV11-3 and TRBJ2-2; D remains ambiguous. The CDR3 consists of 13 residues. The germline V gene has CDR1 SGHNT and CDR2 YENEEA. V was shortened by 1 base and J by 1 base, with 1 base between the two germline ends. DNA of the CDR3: TGTGCCAGCAGCTTAGTGAACACCGGGGAGCTGTTTTTT. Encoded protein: CASSLVNTGELFF.

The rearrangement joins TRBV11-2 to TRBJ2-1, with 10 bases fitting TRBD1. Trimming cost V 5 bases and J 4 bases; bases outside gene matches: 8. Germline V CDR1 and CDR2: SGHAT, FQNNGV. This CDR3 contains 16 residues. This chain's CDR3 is CASSTRADRGYNEQFF. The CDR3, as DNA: TGTGCCAGCAGCACCCGGGCGGACAGGGGGTACAATGAGCAGTTCTTC.

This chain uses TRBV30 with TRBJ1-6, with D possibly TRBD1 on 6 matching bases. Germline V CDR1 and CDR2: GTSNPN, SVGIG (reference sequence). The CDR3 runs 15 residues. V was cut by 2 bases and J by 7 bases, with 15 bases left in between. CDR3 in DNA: TGTGCCTGGAGTCAGAAACAGGGTCGGAATTCACCCCTCCACTTT. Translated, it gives CAWSQKQGRNSPLHF.

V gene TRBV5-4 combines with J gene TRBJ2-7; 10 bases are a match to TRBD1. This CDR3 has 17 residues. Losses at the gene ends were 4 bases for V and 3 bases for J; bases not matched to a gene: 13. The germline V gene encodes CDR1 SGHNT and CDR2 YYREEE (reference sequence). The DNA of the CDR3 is TGTGCCAGCAGCGCGGCGAAAATAGGACAGGGGGTCTACGAGCAGTACTTC. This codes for CASSAAKIGQGVYEQYF.

The CDR3 reads CASSFRYNEQFF. As DNA, the CDR3 is TGTGCCAGCAGCTTTAGGTACAATGAGCAGTTCTTC. The chain recombines TRBV5-6 with TRBJ2-1; D is ambiguous. The germline CDR1 and CDR2 sequences are SGHDT and YYEEEE. The CDR3 runs 12 residues. With 2 bases removed from V and 4 bases from J, the gap between germline ends came to 4 bases.

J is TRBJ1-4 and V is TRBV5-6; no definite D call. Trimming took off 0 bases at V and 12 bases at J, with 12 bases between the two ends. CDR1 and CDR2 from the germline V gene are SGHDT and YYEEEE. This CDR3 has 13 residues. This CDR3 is CASSLETRKELFF. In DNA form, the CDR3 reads TGTGCCAGCAGCTTGGAAACACGGAAGGAACTGTTTTTT.

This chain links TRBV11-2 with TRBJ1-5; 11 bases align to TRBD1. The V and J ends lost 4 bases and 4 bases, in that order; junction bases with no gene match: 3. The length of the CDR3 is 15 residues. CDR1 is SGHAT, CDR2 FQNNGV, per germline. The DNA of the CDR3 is TGTGCCAGCAGCTCAGGGGACAGGGGGAATCAGCCCCAGCATTTT. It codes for CASSSGDRGNQPQHF.

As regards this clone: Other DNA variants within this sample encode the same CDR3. CDR3 in amino acids: CASSFGPTYEQYF. The CDR3 nucleotides are TGCGCCAGCAGCTTCGGCCCGACCTACGAGCAGTACTTC. The chain links TRBV5-1 to TRBJ2-7, with no clear D. The V end lost 2 bases, the J end lost 2 bases, and 8 bases lay between the germline ends. There are 13 residues in the CDR3. Looked up from germline, CDR1 is SGHRS and CDR2 is YFSETQ.

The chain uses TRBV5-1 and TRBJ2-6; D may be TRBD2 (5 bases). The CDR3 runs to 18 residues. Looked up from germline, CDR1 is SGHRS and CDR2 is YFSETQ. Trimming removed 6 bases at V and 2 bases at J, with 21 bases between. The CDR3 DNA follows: TGCGCCAGCACTCGGAATCGGAAGGACTTTACTGGGGCCAACGTCCTGACTTTC. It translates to CASTRNRKDFTGANVLTF.

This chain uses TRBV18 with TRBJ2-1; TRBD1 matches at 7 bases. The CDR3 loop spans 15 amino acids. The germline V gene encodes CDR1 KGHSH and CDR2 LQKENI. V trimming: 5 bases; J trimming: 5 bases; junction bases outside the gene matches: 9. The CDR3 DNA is TGTGCCAGCTCAACACAGGGGTCTCGGCACAATGAGCAGTTCTTC. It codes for CASSTQGSRHNEQFF.

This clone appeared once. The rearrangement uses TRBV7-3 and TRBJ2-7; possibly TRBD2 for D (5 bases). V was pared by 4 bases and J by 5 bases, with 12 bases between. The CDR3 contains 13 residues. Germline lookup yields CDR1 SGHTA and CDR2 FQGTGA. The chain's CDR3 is CASSSPGLDEQYF. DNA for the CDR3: TGTGCCAGCAGCTCCCCAGGACTGGACGAGCAGTACTTC.

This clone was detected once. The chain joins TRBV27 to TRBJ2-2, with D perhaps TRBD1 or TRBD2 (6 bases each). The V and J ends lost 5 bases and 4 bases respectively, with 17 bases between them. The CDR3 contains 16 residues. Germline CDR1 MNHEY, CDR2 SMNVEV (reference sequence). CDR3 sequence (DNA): TGTGCCAGCAGTCTGTCCCCCGGGGGCGGCACCGGGGAGCTGTTTTTT. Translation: CASSLSPGGGTGELFF.

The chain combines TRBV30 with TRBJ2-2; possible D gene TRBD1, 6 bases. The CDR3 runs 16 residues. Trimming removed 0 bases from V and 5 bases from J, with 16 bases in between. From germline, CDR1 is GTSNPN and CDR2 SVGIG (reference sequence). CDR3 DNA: TGTGCCTGGAGTGTACTCGGACAGCCTAGGACCGGGGAGCTGTTTTTT. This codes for CAWSVLGQPRTGELFF.

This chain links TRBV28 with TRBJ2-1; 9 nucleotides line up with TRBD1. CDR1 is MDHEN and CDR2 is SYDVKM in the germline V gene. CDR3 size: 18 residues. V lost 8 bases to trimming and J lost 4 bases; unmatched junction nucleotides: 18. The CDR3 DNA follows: TGTGCCAGCGGGGAGGCGGGAGTCGGGACAGGGATTTACAATGAGCAGTTCTTC. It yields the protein CASGEAGVGTGIYNEQFF.

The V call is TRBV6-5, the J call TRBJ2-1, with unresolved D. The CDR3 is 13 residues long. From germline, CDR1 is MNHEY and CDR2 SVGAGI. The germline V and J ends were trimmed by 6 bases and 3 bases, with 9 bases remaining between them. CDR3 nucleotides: TGTGCCAGCAGCCCCGAGATCTACAATGAGCAGTTCTTC. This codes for CASSPEIYNEQFF.

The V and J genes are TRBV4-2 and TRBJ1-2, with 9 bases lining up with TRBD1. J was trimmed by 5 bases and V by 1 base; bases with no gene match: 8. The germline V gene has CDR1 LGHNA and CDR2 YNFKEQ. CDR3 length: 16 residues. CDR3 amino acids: CASSQGGGQGGYGYTF. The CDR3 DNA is TGTGCCAGCAGCCAAGGGGGGGGACAGGGTGGATATGGCTACACCTTC.

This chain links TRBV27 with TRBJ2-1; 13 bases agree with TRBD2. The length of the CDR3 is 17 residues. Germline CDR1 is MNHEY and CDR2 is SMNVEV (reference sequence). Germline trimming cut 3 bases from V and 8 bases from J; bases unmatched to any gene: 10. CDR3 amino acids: CASSFSPLTSGRDEQFF. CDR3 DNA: TGTGCCAGCAGTTTCTCCCCTCTTACTAGCGGGAGGGATGAGCAGTTCTTC.

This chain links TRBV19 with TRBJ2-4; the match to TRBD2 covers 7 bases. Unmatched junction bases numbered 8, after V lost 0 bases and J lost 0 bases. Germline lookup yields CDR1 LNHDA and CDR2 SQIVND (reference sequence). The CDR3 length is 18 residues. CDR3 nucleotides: TGTGCCAGTAGTATAGACCCGGCTAGCGGATTAGCCAAAAACATTCAGTACTTC. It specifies CASSIDPASGLAKNIQYF.

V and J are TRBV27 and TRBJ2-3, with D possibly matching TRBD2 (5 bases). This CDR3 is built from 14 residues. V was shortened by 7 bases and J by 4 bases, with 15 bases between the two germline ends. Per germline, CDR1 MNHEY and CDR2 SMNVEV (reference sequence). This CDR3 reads CASTKIGDSDTQYF. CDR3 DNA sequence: TGTGCCAGCACCAAAATCGGGGATTCAGATACGCAGTATTTT.

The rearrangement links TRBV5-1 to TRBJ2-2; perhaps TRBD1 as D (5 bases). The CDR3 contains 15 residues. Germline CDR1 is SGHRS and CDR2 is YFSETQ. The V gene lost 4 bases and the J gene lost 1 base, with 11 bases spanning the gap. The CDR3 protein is CASSPRQKNTGELFF. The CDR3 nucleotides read TGCGCCAGCAGCCCCCGACAGAAGAACACCGGGGAGCTGTTTTTT.

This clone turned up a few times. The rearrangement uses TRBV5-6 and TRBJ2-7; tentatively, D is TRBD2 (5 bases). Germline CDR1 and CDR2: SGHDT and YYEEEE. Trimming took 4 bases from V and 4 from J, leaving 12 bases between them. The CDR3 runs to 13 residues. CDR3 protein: CASSRWGEYEQYF. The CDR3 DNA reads TGTGCCAGCAGCCGCTGGGGAGAGTACGAGCAGTACTTC. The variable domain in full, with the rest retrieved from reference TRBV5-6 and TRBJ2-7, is DAGVTQSPTHLIKTRGQQVTLRCSPKSGHDTVSWYQQALGQGPQFIFQYYEEEERQRGNFPDRFSGHQFPNYSSELNVNALLLGDSALYLCASSRWGEYEQYFGPGTRLTVT.

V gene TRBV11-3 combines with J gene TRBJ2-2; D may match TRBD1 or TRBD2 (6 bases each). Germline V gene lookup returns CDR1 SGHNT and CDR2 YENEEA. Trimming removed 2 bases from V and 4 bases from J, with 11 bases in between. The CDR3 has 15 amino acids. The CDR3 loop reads CASSLIGGGTGELFF. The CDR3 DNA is TGTGCCAGCAGCTTAATCGGGGGCGGCACCGGGGAGCTGTTTTTT.

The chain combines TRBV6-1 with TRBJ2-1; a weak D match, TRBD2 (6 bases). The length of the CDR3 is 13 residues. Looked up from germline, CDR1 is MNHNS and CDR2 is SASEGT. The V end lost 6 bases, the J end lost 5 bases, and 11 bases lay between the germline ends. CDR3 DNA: TGTGCCAGCAGGCGGGATCATAACAATGAGCAGTTCTTC. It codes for CASRRDHNNEQFF.